Shown below are 2 T cell receptor beta chains from a single sample sequenced in a study of spatial heterogeneity in lung cancer. TCRdb reprocessed the 5' RACE reads with MiXCR, giving one entry per CDR3 protein. The repertoire has about 52,000 distinct CDR3 sequences, roughly 7.4% of them found once; the top ten carry around 33%. Noted time point: blood at routine non-recurrence follow-up after resection. Unsorted samples of tumor, nontumor lung or frozen PBMC had their whole RNA sequenced. The source was PBMCs, collected at follow-up. The receptors derive from a female donor with early-stage non-small cell lung cancer.

There are many counts of this clonotype. This chain uses TRBV9 with TRBJ2-7, with D possibly being TRBD1 (6 bases). In germline, CDR1 is SGDLS, CDR2 YYNGEE. V lost 4 bases and J lost 1, with 9 bases in between. The CDR3 sequence is 13 residues long. CDR3 amino acids: CASSSDRSYEQYF. The CDR3 DNA reads TGTGCCAGCAGCTCAGACAGGTCCTACGAGCAGTACTTC.

In its sample, this clonotype was seen many times. The chain links TRBV6-1 to TRBJ2-7; tentatively, D is TRBD1 (5 bases). The V gene's germline CDR1 is MNHNS and CDR2 SASEGT. Trimming removed 6 bases at V and 0 bases at J, with 12 bases between. The CDR3 runs 14 residues. The CDR3: CASSLRRDSYEQYF. Here the CDR3 DNA reads TGTGCCAGCAGCCTCCGCAGGGACTCCTACGAGCAGTACTTC.